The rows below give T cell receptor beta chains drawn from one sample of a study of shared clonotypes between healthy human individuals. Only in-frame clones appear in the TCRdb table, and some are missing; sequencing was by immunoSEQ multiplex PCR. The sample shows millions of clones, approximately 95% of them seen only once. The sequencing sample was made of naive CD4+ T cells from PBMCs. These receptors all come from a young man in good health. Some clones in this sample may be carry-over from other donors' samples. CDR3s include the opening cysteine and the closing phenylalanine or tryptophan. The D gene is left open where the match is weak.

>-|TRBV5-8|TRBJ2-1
TGTGCCAGCAGCTTGGCGGCCTCCTACAATGAGCAGTTCTTC
CASSLAASYNEQFF
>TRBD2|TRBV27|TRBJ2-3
TGTGCCAGCCGGGGACTAGCGGGAGCCGGCACAGATACGCAGTATTTT
CASRGLAGAGTDTQYF
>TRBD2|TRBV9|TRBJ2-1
TGTGCCAGCAGCGGAGGACTAGCGGGAGGCTCCTACAATGAGCAGTTCTTC
CASSGGLAGGSYNEQFF
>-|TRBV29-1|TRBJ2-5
TGCAGCGTTGTGATAGGTGGAGACCCGTGGAACTTC
CSVVIGGDPWNF
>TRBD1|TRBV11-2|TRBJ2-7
TGTGCCAGCCGACGAACCGGGACAGCCGTAGCTTACGAGCAGTACTTC
CASRRTGTAVAYEQYF
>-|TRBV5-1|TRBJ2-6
TGCGCCAGCAGCTTGGCCGGCTCTGGGGCCAACGTCCTGACTTTC
CASSLAGSGANVLTF
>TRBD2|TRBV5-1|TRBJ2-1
TGCGCCAGCAGCTTGGTGCTAGCGGGAGGGAACAATGAGCAGTTCTTC
CASSLVLAGGNNEQFF
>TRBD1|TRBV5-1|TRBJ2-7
TGCGCCAGCAGCCTCTCCGGGACAGGGAGTGGGGGCTCCTACGAGCAGTACTTC
CASSLSGTGSGGSYEQYF
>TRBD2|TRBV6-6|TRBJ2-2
TGTGCCAGCAGTTACTTGGCTAGCGGCACCGGGGAGCTGTTTTTT
CASSYLASGTGELFF
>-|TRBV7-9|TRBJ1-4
TGTGCCAGCAGCCGCGGTCGGCCTAATGAAAAACTGTTTTTT
CASSRGRPNEKLFF
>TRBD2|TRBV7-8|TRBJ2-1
TGTGCCAGCAGCTGGCGATTAGCGGGGGGAGGGGATGAGCAGTTCTTC
CASSWRLAGGGDEQFF
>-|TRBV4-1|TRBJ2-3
TGCGCCAGCAGCCCCCTGGGCCTAGCGACTGATACGCAGTATTTT
CASSPLGLATDTQYF
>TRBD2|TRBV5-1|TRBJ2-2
TGCGCCAGCAGCTTGGGTTTTAGCGGGACGACGAACACCGGGGAGCTGTTTTTT
CASSLGFSGTTNTGELFF
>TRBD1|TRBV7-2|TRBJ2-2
TGTGCCAGCAGCCCGAGACAGGGGTCGGCCGGGGAGCTGTTTTTT
CASSPRQGSAGELFF
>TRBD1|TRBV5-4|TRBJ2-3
TGTGCCAGCAGCTTACGGACAGGTGAGGAGGATACGCAGTATTTT
CASSLRTGEEDTQYF
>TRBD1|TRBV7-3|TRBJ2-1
TGTGCCAGCAGCTCACAGGGGACCTACAATGAGCAGTTCTTC
CASSSQGTYNEQFF
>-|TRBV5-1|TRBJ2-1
TGCGCCAGCAGCCTCGGGGGAGCTAATGAGCAGTTCTTC
CASSLGGANEQFF
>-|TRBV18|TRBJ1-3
TGTGCCAGCTCACCCCGGAGGGGGGACGGGGACTCTGGAAACACCATATATTTT
CASSPRRGDGDSGNTIYF
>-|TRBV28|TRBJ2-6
TGTGCCAGCAGTTCGAGATCCGGGGCCGGGGCCAACGTCCTGACTTTC
CASSSRSGAGANVLTF
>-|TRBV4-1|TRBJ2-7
TGCGCCAGCTCCGGAAGAGCGGGCGAGCAGTACTTC
CASSGRAGEQYF
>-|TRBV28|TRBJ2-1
TGTGCCAGCAGTCTCACGGATGAGCAGTTCTTC
CASSLTDEQFF